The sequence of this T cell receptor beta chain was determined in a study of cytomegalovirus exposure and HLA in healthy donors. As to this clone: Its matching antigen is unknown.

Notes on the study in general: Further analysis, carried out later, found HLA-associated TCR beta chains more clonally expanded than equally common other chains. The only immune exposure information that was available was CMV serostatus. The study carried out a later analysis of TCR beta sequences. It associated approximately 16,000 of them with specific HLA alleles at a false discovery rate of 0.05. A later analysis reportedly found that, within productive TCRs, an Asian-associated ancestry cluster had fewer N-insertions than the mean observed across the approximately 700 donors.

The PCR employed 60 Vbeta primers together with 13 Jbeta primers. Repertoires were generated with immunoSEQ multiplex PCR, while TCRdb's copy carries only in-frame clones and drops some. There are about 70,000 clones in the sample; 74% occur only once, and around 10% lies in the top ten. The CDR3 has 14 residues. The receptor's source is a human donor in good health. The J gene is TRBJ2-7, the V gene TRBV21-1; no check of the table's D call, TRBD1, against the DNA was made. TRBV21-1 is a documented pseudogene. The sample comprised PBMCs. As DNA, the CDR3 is TGTGCCAGCACCCCCGGGACAGGGATCTACGAGCAGTACTTC. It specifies CASTPGTGIYEQYF.